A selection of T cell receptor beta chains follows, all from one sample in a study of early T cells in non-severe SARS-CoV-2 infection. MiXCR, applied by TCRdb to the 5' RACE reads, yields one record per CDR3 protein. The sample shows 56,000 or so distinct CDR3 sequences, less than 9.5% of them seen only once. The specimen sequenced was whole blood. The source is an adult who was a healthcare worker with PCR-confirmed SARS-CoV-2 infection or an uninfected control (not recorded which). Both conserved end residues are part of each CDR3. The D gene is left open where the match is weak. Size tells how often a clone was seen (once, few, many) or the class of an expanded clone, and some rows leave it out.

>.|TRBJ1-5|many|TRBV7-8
CASSLSGGAGQPQHF
TGTGCCAGCAGCTTATCCGGGGGCGCGGGTCAGCCCCAGCATTTT
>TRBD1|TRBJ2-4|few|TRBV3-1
CASSQLGQRNIQYF
TGTGCCAGCAGCCAATTGGGACAGAGAAACATTCAGTACTTC
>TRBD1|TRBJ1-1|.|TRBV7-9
CASSFDRGLTEALF
TGTGCCAGCAGCTTCGACAGGGGGCTCACTGAAGCTCTCTTT
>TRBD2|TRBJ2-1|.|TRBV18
CASSPGLAGANEQFF
TGTGCCAGCTCACCGGGACTAGCGGGGGCCAATGAGCAGTTCTTC
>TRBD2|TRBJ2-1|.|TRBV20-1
CSARIAGGPADEQFF
TGCAGTGCTAGAATAGCGGGGGGGCCCGCGGATGAGCAGTTCTTC
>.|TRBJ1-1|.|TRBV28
CASLKDGGFNSEAFF
TGTGCCAGCCTTAAGGACGGGGGGTTTAACTCTGAAGCTTTCTTT
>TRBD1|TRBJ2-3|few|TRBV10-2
CASRQGSNTDTQYF
TGCGCCAGCAGACAGGGGTCCAACACGGATACGCAGTATTTT
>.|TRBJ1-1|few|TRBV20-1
CSARGRYGPNTEAFF
TGCAGTGCTAGAGGAAGATACGGTCCGAACACTGAAGCTTTCTTT
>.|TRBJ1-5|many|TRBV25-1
CASGIGNQPQHF
TGTGCCAGCGGAATCGGAAATCAGCCCCAGCATTTT
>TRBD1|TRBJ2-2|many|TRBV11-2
CASSTRTGGTGELFF
TGTGCCAGCAGCACCCGGACAGGGGGCACCGGGGAGCTGTTTTTT
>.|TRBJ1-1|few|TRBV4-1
CASSQGGGGTEAFF
TGCGCCAGCAGCCAAGGAGGGGGAGGCACTGAAGCTTTCTTT
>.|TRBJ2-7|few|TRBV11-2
CASSPLKRQETYEQYF
TGTGCCAGCAGCCCTCTAAAGCGGCAGGAAACCTACGAGCAGTACTTC
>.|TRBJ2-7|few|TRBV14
CASSQEGQFSYEQYF
TGTGCCAGCAGCCAAGAAGGACAGTTCTCCTACGAGCAGTACTTC
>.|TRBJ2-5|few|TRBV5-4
CASSLARQTQETQYF
TGTGCCAGCAGCTTGGCCCGACAGACCCAAGAGACCCAGTACTTC
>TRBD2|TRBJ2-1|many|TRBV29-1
CSVESPGTRVEQFF
TGCAGCGTTGAGTCCCCAGGGACTAGGGTTGAGCAGTTCTTC
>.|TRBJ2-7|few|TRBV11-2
CASSLAGRSADEQYF
TGTGCCAGCAGCTTAGCAGGTCGATCTGCTGACGAGCAGTACTTC
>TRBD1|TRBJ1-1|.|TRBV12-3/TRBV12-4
CASRPRTGENTEAFF
TGTGCCAGCAGACCGAGGACAGGAGAAAACACTGAAGCTTTCTTT
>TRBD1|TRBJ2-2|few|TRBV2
CASSRTGAGELFF
TGTGCCAGCAGTCGGACAGGGGCCGGGGAGCTGTTTTTT
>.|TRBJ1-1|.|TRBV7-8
CASSLLPEAEAFF
TGTGCCAGCAGCTTACTCCCGGAGGCTGAAGCTTTCTTT
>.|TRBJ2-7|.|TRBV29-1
CSALDTQPYEQYF
TGCAGCGCTCTCGACACCCAGCCCTACGAGCAGTACTTC
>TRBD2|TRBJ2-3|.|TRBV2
CASILTSGRRYTQYF
TGTGCCAGCATTCTAACTAGCGGGAGGAGGTATACGCAGTATTTT
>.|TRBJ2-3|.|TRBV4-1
CASSLPPLGTSTDTQYF
TGCGCCAGCAGCCTTCCGCCCTTGGGAACTAGCACAGATACGCAGTATTTT
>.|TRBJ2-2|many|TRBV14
CASSRGLTGELFF
TGTGCCAGCAGCCGTGGACTGACCGGGGAGCTGTTTTTT
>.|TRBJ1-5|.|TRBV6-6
CASSPPGQPQHF
TGTGCCAGCAGTCCTCCGGGACAGCCCCAGCATTTT
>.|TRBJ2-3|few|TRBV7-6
CASSYSGGGDTDTQYF
TGTGCCAGCAGCTATTCGGGAGGGGGCGATACAGATACGCAGTATTTT
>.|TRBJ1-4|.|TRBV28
CASTGAEGEKLFF
TGTGCCAGCACAGGGGCGGAGGGTGAAAAACTGTTTTTT
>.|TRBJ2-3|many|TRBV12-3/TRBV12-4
CASSSLGETQYF
TGTGCCAGCAGTAGCTTAGGAGAAACGCAGTATTTT
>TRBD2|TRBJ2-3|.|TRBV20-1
CSATTGLAGFTDTQYF
TGCAGTGCTACTACGGGACTAGCGGGGTTCACAGATACGCAGTATTTT
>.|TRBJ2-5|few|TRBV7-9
CASSSLAHQETQYF
TGTGCCAGCAGCTCGCTAGCGCACCAAGAGACCCAGTACTTC
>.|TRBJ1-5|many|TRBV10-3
CAISESAGSSNQPQHF
TGTGCCATCAGTGAGTCAGCAGGGAGTAGCAATCAGCCCCAGCATTTT
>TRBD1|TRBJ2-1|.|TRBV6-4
CASSEGQGNNEQFF
TGTGCCAGCAGTGAGGGACAGGGTAACAATGAGCAGTTCTTC
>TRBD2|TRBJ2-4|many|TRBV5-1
CASSLKGTSGSNIQYF
TGCGCCAGCAGCTTGAAAGGGACTAGCGGGAGCAACATTCAGTACTTC
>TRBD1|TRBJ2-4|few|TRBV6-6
CASRRTGTAKNIQYF
TGTGCCAGCAGAAGGACAGGGACGGCCAAAAACATTCAGTACTTC
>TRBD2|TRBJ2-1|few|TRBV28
CASGLAGADYNEQFF
TGTGCCAGCGGGTTAGCGGGAGCTGACTACAATGAGCAGTTCTTC
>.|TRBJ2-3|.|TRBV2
CASRARSPGTQYF
TGTGCCAGCAGGGCCCGTTCCCCGGGAACGCAGTATTTT
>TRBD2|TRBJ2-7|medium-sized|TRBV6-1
CASSRTSGSYEQYF
TGTGCCAGCAGTCGGACTAGCGGGAGTTACGAGCAGTACTTC
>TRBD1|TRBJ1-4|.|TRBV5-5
CASSRGQGAGSNEKLFF
TGTGCCAGCAGCCGGGGACAGGGGGCAGGGTCTAATGAAAAACTGTTTTTT
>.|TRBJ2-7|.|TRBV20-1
CSAIRPSSYEQYF
TGCAGTGCTATTAGACCCAGCTCCTACGAGCAGTACTTC
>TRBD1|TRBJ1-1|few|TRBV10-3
CAISDRDYVNTEAFF
TGTGCCATCAGCGACAGGGATTATGTGAACACTGAAGCTTTCTTT
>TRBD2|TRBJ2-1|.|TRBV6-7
CASSTGLSLKEFF
TGTGCCAGCAGTACGGGACTATCTCTCAAAGAGTTCTTC
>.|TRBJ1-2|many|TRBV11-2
CASSAQGFGGYTF
TGTGCCAGCAGCGCACAGGGTTTCGGGGGCTACACCTTC
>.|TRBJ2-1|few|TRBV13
CASRGGETYNEQFF
TGTGCCAGCAGGGGTGGGGAGACATACAATGAGCAGTTCTTC
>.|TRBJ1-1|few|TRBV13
CASSPRGQGSTEAFF
TGTGCCAGCAGCCCCCGGGGTCAGGGGAGCACTGAAGCTTTCTTT
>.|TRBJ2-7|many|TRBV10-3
CASSPLVGGYEQYF
TGTGCCTCCTCCCCCTTAGTTGGGGGCTACGAGCAGTACTTC
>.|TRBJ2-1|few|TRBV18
CASSPLSSGFDNEQFF
TGTGCCAGCTCACCCCTCAGTTCGGGGTTTGACAATGAGCAGTTCTTC
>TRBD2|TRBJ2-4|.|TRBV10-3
CAISSQSGRVENIQYF
TGTGCCATCAGTTCCCAGAGCGGGAGAGTCGAAAACATTCAGTACTTC